Listed here are 11 T cell receptor beta chains from one sample, sequenced in a study of neurological immune-mediated disorders. TCRdb ran MiXCR on the 5' RACE reads and lists one entry per CDR3 protein. The sample contains roughly 66,000 distinct CDR3 sequences, approximately 4.6% of which appear only once. Sequenced: PBMCs. The receptors come from an older woman with multiple sclerosis.

The rearrangement joins TRBV10-1 to TRBJ1-5; no definite D call. V was pared by 7 bases and J by 4 bases, with 5 bases between. Germline V gives CDR1 WNHNN, CDR2 SYGVQD (reference sequence). The CDR3 runs 11 residues. In nucleotides, the CDR3 is TGCGCCAGCATTCATAATCAGCCCCAGCATTTT. Translation gives CASIHNQPQHF.

This clonotype was recorded a few times. V usage is TRBV6-5 and J usage is TRBJ2-3, with a possible D match to TRBD2 (5 bases). V gave up 7 bases and J gave up 5 bases, with 16 bases separating them. This CDR3 comprises 14 residues. The germline CDR1 and CDR2 sequences are MNHEY and SVGAGI. The CDR3 nucleotides read TGTGCCAGCACAAGTTACCTAGCCGTAGATACGCAGTATTTT. This translates into CASTSYLAVDTQYF.

This sequence joins TRBV2 and TRBJ2-5, with D possibly matching TRBD2 (6 bases). The CDR3 is 14 amino acids. Per the germline V gene, CDR1 is SNHLY and CDR2 is FYNNEI. V gave up 2 bases and J gave up 3 bases, with 10 bases separating them. CDR3 nucleotides: TGTGCCAGCAGTGAACGTAGCGGCGAAGAGACCCAGTACTTC. It specifies CASSERSGEETQYF.

The table lists this clonotype with many counts. The V and J genes are TRBV7-2 and TRBJ2-1; 8 bases align to TRBD2. In germline, CDR1 is SGHTA, CDR2 FQGNSA. Trimming cost V 1 base and J 6 bases; bases outside gene matches: 2. CDR3 length: 14 residues. The CDR3 is CASSLGTSGNEQFF. CDR3 nucleotides: TGTGCCAGCAGCTTAGGAACTAGCGGCAATGAGCAGTTCTTC.

This clonotype was observed at least ten times. The chain couples TRBV7-3 to TRBJ2-6; D unresolved. The CDR3 spans 16 residues. Trimming left V 5 bases short and J 4 bases short, with 15 bases between. From germline, CDR1 is SGHTA and CDR2 FQGTGA. The CDR3 reads CASSHSWGSGANVLTF. As DNA, the CDR3 is TGTGCCAGCAGCCACTCGTGGGGTTCCGGGGCCAACGTCCTGACTTTC.

The table lists this clonotype with many counts. The V gene is TRBV5-6, the J gene TRBJ2-1; a possible D gene is TRBD2 (6 bases). The germline CDR1 and CDR2 sequences are SGHDT and YYEEEE. Trimming took 4 bases from V and 2 from J, leaving 13 bases between them. The CDR3 is 15 amino acids. CDR3 in amino acids: CASSRGGGAYNEQFF. CDR3 nucleotides: TGTGCCAGCAGCCGGGGCGGAGGGGCCTACAATGAGCAGTTCTTC.

A few counts support this clonotype. This chain joins TRBV7-6 and TRBJ2-1; 7 nucleotides line up with TRBD2. The V segment lost 5 bases and the J segment 4 bases; nucleotides outside the gene matches: 11. The CDR3 loop spans 16 amino acids. Germline CDR1 and CDR2: SGHVS and FNYEAQ. The CDR3 region is CASSPFLAEDYNEQFF. Here the CDR3 DNA reads TGTGCCAGCAGCCCATTCCTAGCGGAAGATTACAATGAGCAGTTCTTC. Supplemented by reference TRBV7-6 and TRBJ2-1, the full variable domain reads GAGVSQSPRYKVTKRGQDVALRCDPISGHVSLYWYRQALGQGPEFLTYFNYEAQQDKSGLPNDRFSAERPEGSISTLTIQRTEQRDSAMYRCASSPFLAEDYNEQFFGPGTRLTVL.

This clonotype was detected ten times or more. The chain employs TRBV20-1 and TRBJ1-3; 9 positions agree with TRBD1. V lost 0 bases and J lost 3; bases outside the gene matches: 9. The CDR3 runs 17 residues. CDR1 and CDR2 from the germline V gene are DFQATT and SNEGSKA (reference sequence). As DNA, the CDR3 is TGCAGTGCTAGAGATGATCGACGGGACAGGGATGGAAACACCATATATTTT. As protein: CSARDDRRDRDGNTIYF.

This clonotype was observed many times. J is TRBJ1-5 and V is TRBV7-2; no reliable D call. CDR3 length equals 14 residues. The V gene's germline CDR1 is SGHTA and CDR2 FQGNSA. The V and J ends lost 5 bases and 4 bases respectively, with 12 bases between them. This CDR3 reads CASSPGARNQPQHF. The DNA of the CDR3 is TGTGCCAGCAGCCCGGGCGCTAGGAATCAGCCCCAGCATTTT.

This clonotype was recorded at least ten times. V gene TRBV6-5 combines with J gene TRBJ2-7; 9 bases agree with TRBD1. Germline V gene lookup returns CDR1 MNHEY and CDR2 SVGAGI. The V gene end was trimmed by 6 bases and the J gene end by 6 bases; junction bases not matched to a gene: 12. This CDR3 region has 15 residues. CDR3 nucleotide sequence: TGTGCCAGCAGGGACACCGGGACAGGGAATTCCGAGCAGTACTTC. This encodes CASRDTGTGNSEQYF.

About this clonotype: Just one base apart from a much larger clone, this may be a read error. The chain has TRBV4-1 and TRBJ1-1; possibly TRBD1 for D (5 bases). The V and J ends lost 3 bases and 0 bases respectively, with 11 bases between them. Germline V lookup: CDR1 MGHRA, CDR2 YSYEKL. The length of the CDR3 is 15 residues. CDR3: CASSQKGALNTEAFF. Written as DNA, the CDR3 is TGCGCCAGCAGCCAGAAAGGGGCGCTGAACACTGAAGCTTTCTTT.